This is a list of T cell receptor beta chains from one sample in a study of OX40 agonist ivuxolimab in advanced cancers. TCRdb's table, derived via immunoSEQ multiplex PCR, lists solely in-frame clones and lacks some. The table lists about 41,000 clones, 87% of them singletons, with 3.5% to 4% in the top ten. Source: CD4+ or CD8+ T cells sorted from blood, taken in a trial of the OX40 agonist ivuxolimab. These receptors originate from an adult with an advanced solid tumor such as melanoma, head and neck, liver or kidney cancer. Each CDR3 is given with its conserved first and last residue. Fields, in order: V gene, J gene, D gene, CDR3 protein. D genes are given only for firm matches.

V: TRBV7-8
J: TRBJ1-5
D: TRBD1
CDR3: CASSTRRDRGRQPQHF

V: TRBV11-3
J: TRBJ2-2
D: TRBD1
CDR3: CASSRTGANTGELFF

V: TRBV5-4
J: TRBJ2-5
D: TRBD2
CDR3: CASSGGLAGGPEETQYF

V: TRBV28
J: TRBJ1-3
D: NA
CDR3: CASSFANSGNTIYF

V: TRBV11-3
J: TRBJ2-2
D: NA
CDR3: CASSLGPGELFF

V: TRBV29-1
J: TRBJ2-7
D: TRBD1
CDR3: CSASTPQGDLREQYF

V: TRBV6-5
J: TRBJ1-2
D: NA
CDR3: CASSYSKRGRGYTF

V: TRBV6-5
J: TRBJ1-2
D: TRBD1
CDR3: CASTPKGANYGYTF

V: TRBV18
J: TRBJ2-1
D: NA
CDR3: CASSPPGWYNEQFF

V: TRBV5-6
J: TRBJ2-3
D: TRBD2
CDR3: CASSSRGTSVTDTQYF

V: TRBV15
J: TRBJ1-6
D: NA
CDR3: CATSRGTGGNSPLHF

V: TRBV11-3
J: TRBJ2-7
D: NA
CDR3: CASSFVDSPYEQYF

V: TRBV2
J: TRBJ2-5
D: NA
CDR3: CASSASRGRQETQYF

V: TRBV28
J: TRBJ2-4
D: NA
CDR3: CASKKAPGPGNIQYF

V: TRBV30
J: TRBJ1-4
D: TRBD1
CDR3: CACFRRRDRAYPNEKLFF

V: TRBV11-2
J: TRBJ2-3
D: NA
CDR3: CASSLEETDTQYF

V: TRBV6-5
J: TRBJ1-2
D: TRBD1
CDR3: CASSYQGVGGYTF

V: TRBV10-1
J: TRBJ1-1
D: NA
CDR3: CASSEGDSLNTEAFF

V: TRBV19
J: TRBJ1-5
D: NA
CDR3: CASSIDRNSTRRGNQPQHF

V: TRBV12-5
J: TRBJ1-1
D: NA
CDR3: CASGWSSYEAFF

V: TRBV2
J: TRBJ1-4
D: TRBD1
CDR3: CASSIQGFSEKLFF

V: TRBV11-2
J: TRBJ2-2
D: NA
CDR3: CASSSLARTSRVGELFF

V: TRBV30
J: TRBJ2-7
D: NA
CDR3: CAWTGPPSYEQYF

V: TRBV28
J: TRBJ1-1
D: NA
CDR3: CASARRLNTEAFF

V: TRBV5-4
J: TRBJ2-7
D: NA
CDR3: CASSLAPGANEQYF

V: TRBV7-2
J: TRBJ2-1
D: TRBD2
CDR3: CASSLEPGTSFNEQFF

V: TRBV11-1
J: TRBJ1-5
D: NA
CDR3: CASSLRGGAQHF

V: TRBV11-2
J: TRBJ1-1
D: NA
CDR3: CASSLPGAFEAFF

V: TRBV28
J: TRBJ2-7
D: NA
CDR3: CASRRQFLGLSGEQYF

V: TRBV30
J: TRBJ1-2
D: NA
CDR3: CAWRVGNYGYTF

V: TRBV4-2
J: TRBJ2-1
D: TRBD2
CDR3: CASSPTLGGLAGVREQFF

V: TRBV30
J: TRBJ2-6
D: NA
CDR3: CAWWTSRGRLSGANVLTF

V: TRBV27
J: TRBJ1-6
D: NA
CDR3: CASSIYQSGNSPLHF

V: TRBV6-5
J: TRBJ2-3
D: TRBD2
CDR3: CASSYSGLAWADTQYF

V: TRBV19
J: TRBJ2-1
D: TRBD2
CDR3: CASSTSGGREGPGEQFF

V: TRBV6-6
J: TRBJ1-5
D: NA
CDR3: CASSYGPPQPQHF

V: TRBV9
J: TRBJ1-1
D: NA
CDR3: CASSVEGGTEAFF

V: TRBV6-6
J: TRBJ1-1
D: TRBD1
CDR3: CASRGTGNTEAFF

V: TRBV7-6
J: TRBJ2-7
D: TRBD2
CDR3: CASSSWGSGSYEQYF

V: TRBV6-5
J: TRBJ2-7
D: NA
CDR3: CASTRAGEFYEQYF

V: TRBV7-8
J: TRBJ2-7
D: NA
CDR3: CASSIPAAPREQYF

V: TRBV28
J: TRBJ2-6
D: NA
CDR3: CASSLLGGGANVLTF

V: TRBV6-1
J: TRBJ2-7
D: TRBD2
CDR3: CASTLLAGGSEQYF

V: TRBV28
J: TRBJ1-4
D: TRBD1
CDR3: CASSVATGGYLKLFF

V: TRBV4-3
J: TRBJ2-1
D: NA
CDR3: CASSQRASYNEQFF

V: TRBV28
J: TRBJ1-1
D: TRBD1
CDR3: CASSPPGQGLGENTEAFF

V: TRBV28
J: TRBJ2-6
D: NA
CDR3: CASSQNRAGANVLTF

V: TRBV10-3
J: TRBJ2-1
D: TRBD1
CDR3: CAISVGQGDEQFF

V: TRBV5-1
J: TRBJ2-3
D: NA
CDR3: CASSLEAGTDTQYF

V: TRBV7-2
J: TRBJ1-2
D: NA
CDR3: CASSTGPQNYGYTF

V: TRBV28
J: TRBJ1-4
D: NA
CDR3: CASSTSQLNEKLFF

V: TRBV6-6
J: TRBJ1-1
D: NA
CDR3: CASRSQGKNTEAFF

V: TRBV5-1
J: TRBJ2-3
D: NA
CDR3: CASSVNTADTQYF

V: TRBV27
J: TRBJ2-7
D: NA
CDR3: CASSSLGGGRSPYEQYF

V: TRBV11-2
J: TRBJ2-2
D: NA
CDR3: CASSPLTGDAGELFF

V: TRBV28
J: TRBJ1-1
D: NA
CDR3: CASSLWAIHTEAFF

V: TRBV28
J: TRBJ2-3
D: TRBD2
CDR3: CASSWEGDTQYF

V: TRBV7-9
J: TRBJ2-3
D: NA
CDR3: CASSPGGPFATDTQYF

V: TRBV27
J: TRBJ2-7
D: NA
CDR3: CASSSGFASYEQYF